These 17 T cell receptor beta chains share one sample of origin, sequenced in a study of response to subunit inactivated influenza vaccine. TCRdb re-analysed the RT-PCR reads in MiXCR, keeping a single row per CDR3 protein. The profile shows about 610,000 distinct CDR3 sequences, 12% to 15% of them singletons. The sequences come from PBMCs from blood, collected approximately 13 days after vaccination. The receptors here all came from a man aged 50-60 years who received an inactivated influenza vaccine.

This clonotype has only a few counts. V usage is TRBV5-1 and J usage is TRBJ2-5, with 7 nucleotides matching TRBD2. J lost 4 bases, V lost 4 bases, and 10 bases had no gene match. The germline V gene has CDR1 SGHRS and CDR2 YFSETQ. CDR3 length equals 15 residues. CDR3 nucleotides: TGCGCCAGCAGCCCCGGGACTACACACCTAGAGACCCAGTACTTC. It codes for CASSPGTTHLETQYF.

This clonotype came up many times. CDR3 loop: CASSYDRGLNLYEQYF. CDR3 bases: TGTGCCAGCAGTTACGACAGGGGTCTGAATTTGTACGAGCAGTACTTC. The rearrangement links TRBV6-2 or TRBV6-3 to TRBJ2-7, with 8 bases fitting TRBD1. CDR3 size: 16 residues. V was pared by 2 bases and J by 4 bases, with 10 bases of the junction left unmatched. Looked up from germline, CDR1 is MNHEY and CDR2 is SVGEGT.

The rearrangement joins TRBV2 to TRBJ2-7; 10 nucleotides align to TRBD2. Germline-derived CDR1 and CDR2 are SNHLY and FYNNEI. With V trimmed by 5 bases and J by 2 bases, 9 bases remained unmatched. CDR3 size: 16 residues. The CDR3 nucleotides are TGTGCCAGCAGTACCGGGGGTACTAGCGGGACCTACGAGCAGTACTTC. It yields the protein CASSTGGTSGTYEQYF.

This clonotype was recorded a few times. The V gene is TRBV5-1, the J gene TRBJ2-2; 10 bases agree with TRBD2. The CDR3 covers 16 residues. With 7 bases clipped from V and 0 bases from J, the junction kept 6 bases outside the gene matches. The germline CDR1 and CDR2 sequences are SGHRS and YFSETQ. The CDR3 reads CASEGSGGANTGELFF. The DNA of the CDR3 is TGCGCCAGCGAAGGAAGCGGGGGGGCGAACACCGGGGAGCTGTTTTTT.

The chain links TRBV20-1 to TRBJ2-7, with a tentative D call TRBD1 (5 bases). Trimming removed 1 base at V and 3 bases at J, with 10 bases between. CDR1 is DFQATT, CDR2 SNEGSKA, per germline (reference sequence). The CDR3 totals 13 residues. Here the CDR3 DNA reads TGCAGTGCTAGAGGGGGCACCAGCTACGAGCAGTACTTC. This translates into CSARGGTSYEQYF.

This clonotype was observed a handful of times. The chain recombines TRBV7-9 with TRBJ2-6; D may be TRBD1 or TRBD2 (5 bases each). This CDR3 contains 17 residues. Between the trimmed V and J ends, which lost 4 bases and 0 bases, there was a span of 13 bases. CDR1 SEHNR and CDR2 FQNEAQ come from the germline V gene (reference sequence). In DNA, the CDR3 is TGTGCCAGCAGCTGGCCGGGACGAAGCTCTGGGGCCAACGTCCTGACTTTC. It translates to CASSWPGRSSGANVLTF.

This clonotype was detected ten times or more. The chain carries TRBV6-1 and TRBJ2-1; TRBD2 matches 11 bases. The CDR3 has 15 amino acids. The V gene's germline CDR1 is MNHNS and CDR2 SASEGT. J lost 3 bases, V lost 6 bases, and 4 bases had no gene match. The CDR3 DNA is TGTGCCAGCAGGCATACTAGCGGGAGCTACAATGAGCAGTTCTTC. It yields the protein CASRHTSGSYNEQFF.

This clonotype was found a few times. The CDR3 protein is CASSPTGWEQYF. CDR3 DNA sequence: TGTGCCAGCTCACCAACCGGGTGGGAGCAGTACTTC. The chain employs TRBV18 and TRBJ2-7; D gene ambiguous. Trimming took 2 bases from V and 7 from J, leaving 9 bases between them. CDR1 and CDR2 from the germline V gene are KGHSH and LQKENI. The CDR3 length is 12 residues.

This clonotype appeared a few times. V gene TRBV5-1 combines with J gene TRBJ2-3; D ambiguous. Trimming left V 0 bases short and J 2 bases short, with 16 bases between. The CDR3 has 17 amino acids. Germline-derived CDR1 and CDR2 are SGHRS and YFSETQ. CDR3 nucleotides: TGCGCCAGCAGCTTGGAGTTTCCAGGACGATACACAGATACGCAGTATTTT. It translates to CASSLEFPGRYTDTQYF.

The sample holds a few counts of this clonotype. The junction and the germline gene differ at one end; a read error may be behind it. The genes are TRBV7-7 and TRBJ2-1; 10 bases fit TRBD2. CDR1 is SSHAT and CDR2 is FNYEAQ in the germline V gene (reference sequence). The CDR3 sequence is 16 residues long. CDR3 protein: CASSLASGGAYNEQFF. The DNA for the CDR3 is TGTGCTAGCAGCTTAGCGAGCGGGGGGGCGTATAATGAGCAGTTCTTC.

The chain has TRBV5-1 and TRBJ2-3; D gene unclear. The V gene lost 0 bases and the J gene lost 0 bases, with 8 bases spanning the gap. Germline CDR1 and CDR2: SGHRS and YFSETQ. The CDR3 is 15 amino acids. The CDR3 loop reads CASSLDGVSTDTQYF. CDR3 nucleotide sequence: TGCGCCAGCAGCTTGGATGGGGTCAGCACAGATACGCAGTATTTT.

This clonotype was counted a few times. V gene TRBV4-2 combines with J gene TRBJ2-1; D gene ambiguous. The CDR3 is 16 amino acids. Germline CDR1 and CDR2: LGHNA and YNFKEQ. V was pared by 0 bases and J by 3 bases, with 12 bases between. The CDR3 DNA sequence: TGTGCCAGCAGCCAAGATTCAAGCATCCTCTACAATGAGCAGTTCTTC. Its protein is CASSQDSSILYNEQFF.

This clonotype has more than one count but fewer than ten. The DNA for the CDR3 is TGTGCCAGCAGCATTACAGGGGCGAGGGGCAATCAGCCCCAGCATTTT. Protein product: CASSITGARGNQPQHF. The rearrangement uses TRBV5-5 and TRBJ1-5; TRBD1 matches 7 bases. The CDR3 runs to 16 residues. With V trimmed by 4 bases and J by 2 bases, 9 bases remained unmatched. Germline lookup yields CDR1 SGHKS and CDR2 YYEKEE (reference sequence). The full variable domain, rest sourced from reference TRBV5-5 and TRBJ1-5, is DAGVTQSPTHLIKTRGQQVTLRCSPISGHKSVSWYQQVLGQGPQFIFQYYEKEERGRGNFPDRFSARQFPNYSSELNVNALLLGDSALYLCASSITGARGNQPQHFGDGTRLSIL.

The chain is built from TRBV7-2 and TRBJ2-7; 9 positions match TRBD1. CDR1 and CDR2 from the germline V gene are SGHTA and FQGNSA. The CDR3 extends over 14 amino acids. Trimming at V came to 7 bases and at J to 3 bases, leaving 7 bases not matched to a gene. The CDR3 protein is CASTYLGQGYEQYF. Written as DNA, the CDR3 is TGTGCCAGCACCTACTTGGGACAGGGCTACGAGCAGTACTTC. The complete variable domain, with remaining parts taken from reference TRBV7-2 and TRBJ2-7, reads GAGVSQSPSNKVTEKGKDVELRCDPISGHTALYWYRQSLGQGLEFLIYFQGNSAPDKSGLPSDRFSAERTGGSVSTLTIQRTQQEDSAVYLCASTYLGQGYEQYFGPGTRLTVT.

This rearrangement joins TRBV20-1 to TRBJ1-4; 9 bases line up with TRBD1. The CDR3 loop spans 14 amino acids. Per germline, CDR1 DFQATT and CDR2 SNEGSKA (reference sequence). Losses at the gene ends were 3 bases for V and 8 bases for J; bases not matched to a gene: 7. CDR3 in DNA: TGCAGTGCTAGTCGGGGGACAGGGCGAGAAAAACTGTTTTTT. It yields the protein CSASRGTGREKLFF.

This chain connects TRBV4-1 to TRBJ2-7, with D perhaps TRBD1 (6 bases). Trimming took off 1 base at V and 4 bases at J, with 14 bases between the two ends. The CDR3 runs to 15 residues. Looked up from germline, CDR1 is MGHRA and CDR2 is YSYEKL. This chain's CDR3 is CASSQVKTGKYEQYF. In DNA form, the CDR3 reads TGCGCCAGCAGCCAAGTGAAAACAGGGAAATACGAGCAGTACTTC.

This clonotype was seen at least ten times. The chain joins TRBV28 to TRBJ2-2; D uncertain. Trimming took off 5 bases at V and 8 bases at J, with 12 bases between the two ends. The germline V gene has CDR1 MDHEN and CDR2 SYDVKM. The CDR3 sequence is 13 residues long. The CDR3 DNA is TGTGCCAGCAGTCTACAAAATTTGGGGGAGCTGTTTTTT. Translating gives CASSLQNLGELFF.